Listed here are 13 T cell receptor beta chains from one sample, sequenced in a study of cytotoxic CD8 clonotypes in ibrutinib-treated CLL (dated by TCRdb to about 2021). Library preparation used the immunoSEQ multiplex PCR assay. TCRdb retrieved this table from immuneACCESS and kept in-frame rearrangements only. Not all clones are present; in checked studies, unresolved V genes account for under half, and no reason is known for the remainder. The sample table shows roughly 110,000 clones, and approximately 56% are seen once. The top ten constitute about 40% of the sample. The sample's time point label, in plain terms: around 2 years on ibrutinib. Sequenced here: PBMCs, sampled after 24 months of ibrutinib treatment. These TCRs come from a human donor with chronic lymphocytic leukemia.

This chain uses TRBV6-6 with TRBJ1-2; 10 positions match TRBD1. The V gene's germline CDR1 is MNHNY and CDR2 SVGAGI (reference sequence). Trimming at V came to 5 bases and at J to 7 bases, leaving 7 bases not matched to a gene. This CDR3 has 14 residues. The CDR3 region is CASSRGQGGIGYTF. Here the CDR3 DNA reads TGTGCCAGCAGTAGAGGACAGGGGGGAATTGGCTACACCTTC.

The chain carries TRBV6-5 and TRBJ2-3, with TRBD2 matching over 11 bases. The CDR3 has 15 amino acids. Trimming removed 6 bases from V and 4 bases from J; junction bases left unmatched: 6. CDR1 is MNHEY and CDR2 is SVGAGI in the germline V gene. In nucleotides, the CDR3 is TGTGCCAGCAGGATAGGACTAGCGGGCCCAGATACGCAGTATTTT. This gives the protein CASRIGLAGPDTQYF.

The count of this clone is one. The V gene is TRBV9, the J gene TRBJ2-1, with 7 bases that match TRBD1. This CDR3 is 16 amino acids long. After removal of 0 bases from V and 7 bases from J, the junction contained 10 bases not matched to a gene. CDR1 is SGDLS and CDR2 is YYNGEE in the germline V gene. CDR3 sequence: CASSVVRGHRGNEQFF. CDR3 nucleotide sequence: TGTGCCAGCAGCGTAGTGAGGGGGCATAGGGGTAATGAGCAGTTCTTC.

V and J are TRBV4-3 and TRBJ2-3; tentatively, D is TRBD1 or TRBD2 (6 bases each). The CDR3 consists of 18 residues. Trimming stripped 0 bases from V and 4 bases from J, with 20 bases between. CDR1 is LGHNA and CDR2 is YSLEER in the germline V gene. In nucleotides, the CDR3 is TGCGCCAGCAGCCAAGAACCCTCACCTAAGGGGGGATCAGATACGCAGTATTTT. Protein product: CASSQEPSPKGGSDTQYF.

This chain joins TRBV15 and TRBJ2-5; D is ambiguous. The V end was cut by 1 base, the J end by 5 bases, with 8 bases between. The CDR3 extends over 13 amino acids. Germline loops: CDR1 LNHNV, CDR2 YYDKDF (reference sequence). CDR3 protein: CATSRAQTETQYF. CDR3 nucleotides: TGTGCCACCAGCAGAGCACAGACGGAGACCCAGTACTTC.

The chain employs TRBV4-2 and TRBJ2-5; D remains unclear. Germline V gene sequence: CDR1 LGHNA, CDR2 YNFKEQ. The CDR3 is 13 residues long. V was clipped by 4 bases and J by 5 bases, with 11 bases between them. Written as DNA, the CDR3 is TGTGCCAGCAGCCGCCCCCCGAGGGAGACCCAGTACTTC. It is translated as CASSRPPRETQYF.

The rearrangement uses TRBV30 and TRBJ2-7, with 7 bases that match TRBD1. Germline V gene lookup returns CDR1 GTSNPN and CDR2 SVGIG (reference sequence). CDR3 length: 14 amino acids. The J segment lost 0 bases and the V segment lost 6 bases, leaving 8 bases of the junction unmatched. The CDR3 nucleotides are TGTGCCTGTATACCAGGGGGAAGCTCCTACGAGCAGTACTTC. Protein sequence: CACIPGGSSYEQYF.

This rearrangement joins TRBV20-1 to TRBJ1-2, with D maybe TRBD1 (5 bases). V was cut by 6 bases and J by 8 bases, with 13 bases left in between. Germline CDR1 and CDR2: DFQATT and SNEGSKA (reference sequence). The CDR3 sequence is 11 residues long. CDR3: CSAPGGSGYTF. CDR3 nucleotides: TGCAGTGCCCCGGGGGGATCCGGCTACACCTTC.

CDR3 in DNA: TGTGCCTGGAGTCAAGGACAGTCCACTGAAGCTTTCTTT. Amino acids: CAWSQGQSTEAFF. The chain has TRBV30 and TRBJ1-1; maybe TRBD1 (6 bases). Germline CDR1 and CDR2: GTSNPN and SVGIG (reference sequence). This CDR3 is built from 13 residues. V lost 2 bases and J 4 bases, leaving 11 bases between the germline ends.

This chain uses TRBV7-6 with TRBJ2-2, with 10 bases identical to TRBD1. V lost 1 base to trimming and J lost 3 bases; unmatched junction nucleotides: 5. The CDR3 runs to 17 residues. The germline CDR1 and CDR2 sequences are SGHVS and FNYEAQ. This chain's CDR3 is CASSLEGTGAYTGELFF. The CDR3 DNA is TGTGCCAGCAGCTTAGAGGGGACAGGGGCTTACACCGGGGAGCTGTTTTTT.

This clone was counted a few times. The chain uses TRBV18 and TRBJ1-5; D is possibly TRBD1 (6 bases). Germline lookup yields CDR1 KGHSH and CDR2 LQKENI. V was clipped by 8 bases and J by 4 bases, with 15 bases between them. The CDR3 loop spans 14 amino acids. The chain's CDR3 is CASTQGGRNQPQHF. The CDR3 DNA follows: TGTGCCAGCACACAAGGGGGGCGGAATCAGCCCCAGCATTTT.

V is TRBV19 and J is TRBJ1-5; D is unclear. There are 15 residues in the CDR3. Between the trimmed V and J ends, which lost 6 bases and 5 bases, there was a span of 17 bases. Germline V gene data show CDR1 as LNHDA and CDR2 as SQIVND (reference sequence). As DNA, the CDR3 is TGTGCCAGTAGCCCCCCCGGGCTCCAAGATCAGCCCCAGCATTTT. It is translated as CASSPPGLQDQPQHF.

This clone came up a few times. At the DNA level, this CDR3 is encoded by other sequences in the same sample as well. The rearrangement uses TRBV4-2 and TRBJ2-1; 11 positions agree with TRBD2. CDR3 length: 16 residues. The germline V gene has CDR1 LGHNA and CDR2 YNFKEQ. With 3 bases clipped from V and 4 bases from J, the junction kept 5 bases outside the gene matches. CDR3 region: CASSQGGLAGYNEQFF. The DNA for the CDR3 is TGTGCCAGCAGCCAGGGCGGACTAGCGGGTTACAATGAGCAGTTCTTC.